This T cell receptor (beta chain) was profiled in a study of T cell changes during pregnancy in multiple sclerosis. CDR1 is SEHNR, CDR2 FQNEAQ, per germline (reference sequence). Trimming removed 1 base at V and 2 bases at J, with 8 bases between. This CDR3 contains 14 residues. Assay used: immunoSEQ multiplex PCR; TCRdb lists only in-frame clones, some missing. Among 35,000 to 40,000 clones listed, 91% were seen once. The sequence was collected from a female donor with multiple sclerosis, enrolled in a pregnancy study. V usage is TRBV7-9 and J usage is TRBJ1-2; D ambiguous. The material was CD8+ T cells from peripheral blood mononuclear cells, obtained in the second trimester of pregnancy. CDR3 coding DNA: TGTGCCAGCAGCTTAGGTGAACAGAACTATGGCTACACCTTC. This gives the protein CASSLGEQNYGYTF.